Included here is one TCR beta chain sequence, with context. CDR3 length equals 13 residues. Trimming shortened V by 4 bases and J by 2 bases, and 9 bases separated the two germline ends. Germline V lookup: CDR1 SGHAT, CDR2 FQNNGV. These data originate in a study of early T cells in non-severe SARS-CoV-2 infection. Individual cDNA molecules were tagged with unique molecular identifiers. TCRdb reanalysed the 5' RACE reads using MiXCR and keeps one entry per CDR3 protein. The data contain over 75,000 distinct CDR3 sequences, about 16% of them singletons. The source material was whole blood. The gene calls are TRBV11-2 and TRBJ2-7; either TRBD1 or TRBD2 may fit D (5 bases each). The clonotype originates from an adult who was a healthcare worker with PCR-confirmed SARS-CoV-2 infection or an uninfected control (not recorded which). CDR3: CASSWDGPYEQYF. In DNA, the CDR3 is TGTGCCAGCAGCTGGGACGGTCCCTACGAGCAGTACTTC.